The rows below give T cell receptor beta chains drawn from one sample of a study of human T cells and chemical hapten exposure. TCRdb re-called the RACE reads with MiXCR, one entry per CDR3 protein. The sample lists more than 65,000 distinct CDR3 sequences, 7.5% to 9.5% occurring once. Here the sequenced sample was whole blood, taken in connection with sensitization to the hapten diphenylcyclopropenone (DPC). The receptors were gathered from a woman aged 30 to 39 with alopecia areata. Some clones in this sample may be carry-over from other donors' samples. Both conserved end residues are part of each CDR3. Fields, in order: V gene, J gene, CDR3 protein.

v_call: TRBV18; j_call: TRBJ1-1; cdr3_aa: CASSPPSVGTEAFF
v_call: TRBV21-1; j_call: TRBJ2-1; cdr3_aa: CASSKVGTVYSEQFF
v_call: TRBV10-2; j_call: TRBJ1-4; cdr3_aa: CASSDFATNEKLFF
v_call: TRBV5-1; j_call: TRBJ1-2; cdr3_aa: CASSLSLTKDRPFAFIYGYTF
v_call: TRBV12-3/TRBV12-4; j_call: TRBJ2-3; cdr3_aa: CASSLLGYTDTQYF
v_call: TRBV5-1; j_call: TRBJ1-5; cdr3_aa: CASSLEVNQPQHF
v_call: TRBV11-2; j_call: TRBJ2-4; cdr3_aa: CASSFTGNIQYF
v_call: TRBV18; j_call: TRBJ1-5; cdr3_aa: CASSPAGRQPQHF
v_call: TRBV3-1; j_call: TRBJ2-1; cdr3_aa: CASSQEGLAGPYNEQFF
v_call: TRBV20-1; j_call: TRBJ1-5; cdr3_aa: CSATDGRNQPQHF
v_call: TRBV20-1; j_call: TRBJ2-7; cdr3_aa: CSASRPTTYEQYF
v_call: TRBV7-9; j_call: TRBJ1-5; cdr3_aa: CASSSRSGGNQPQHF
v_call: TRBV6-5; j_call: TRBJ1-3; cdr3_aa: CATQREGYSGNTIYF
v_call: TRBV27; j_call: TRBJ2-7; cdr3_aa: CASRPGPSSYEQYF
v_call: TRBV18; j_call: TRBJ2-6; cdr3_aa: CASSVRSSGANVLTF
v_call: TRBV6-5; j_call: TRBJ1-2; cdr3_aa: CASRRQNYGYTF
v_call: TRBV5-1; j_call: TRBJ2-7; cdr3_aa: CASSLGSSGGVDEQYF
v_call: TRBV2; j_call: TRBJ2-1; cdr3_aa: CASSVLGTGSYNEQFF
v_call: TRBV18; j_call: TRBJ1-3; cdr3_aa: CASSRVAGDTIYF
v_call: TRBV20-1; j_call: TRBJ2-4; cdr3_aa: CSARGDWRGGYAKNIQYF
v_call: TRBV20-1; j_call: TRBJ2-1; cdr3_aa: CSASGGAHEQFF
v_call: TRBV12-3/TRBV12-4; j_call: TRBJ2-3; cdr3_aa: CASSLGIHTDTQYF
v_call: TRBV6-5; j_call: TRBJ1-5; cdr3_aa: CASRKGSGLPNQPQHF
v_call: TRBV5-1; j_call: TRBJ2-1; cdr3_aa: CASSLAGLDNEQFF
v_call: TRBV29-1; j_call: TRBJ1-1; cdr3_aa: CSVNGQQNTEAFF
v_call: TRBV18; j_call: TRBJ1-1; cdr3_aa: CASSPGENTEAFF
v_call: TRBV7-2; j_call: TRBJ2-3; cdr3_aa: CASSRGSSGKPSSTDTQYF
v_call: TRBV20-1; j_call: TRBJ2-5; cdr3_aa: CSGGGLDGETQYF
v_call: TRBV12-5; j_call: TRBJ1-1; cdr3_aa: CASGQGQGGNTEAFF
v_call: TRBV20-1; j_call: TRBJ2-5; cdr3_aa: CSARVGRGGQETQYF
v_call: TRBV6-5; j_call: TRBJ1-1; cdr3_aa: CASSIRTGGVRAEAFF
v_call: TRBV6-5; j_call: TRBJ1-3; cdr3_aa: CASSENSGNTIYF
v_call: TRBV7-2; j_call: TRBJ2-1; cdr3_aa: CASSLTSSSYNEQFF
v_call: TRBV5-1; j_call: TRBJ1-2; cdr3_aa: CANSLDHRSYYGYTF
v_call: TRBV7-2; j_call: TRBJ1-5; cdr3_aa: CASSLARGGNQPQHF
v_call: TRBV5-3; j_call: TRBJ1-4; cdr3_aa: CARSHRSNGDRDNEKLFF
v_call: TRBV7-3; j_call: TRBJ1-1; cdr3_aa: CASSKDRRGEGAFF
v_call: TRBV15; j_call: TRBJ2-4; cdr3_aa: CATSNGGGANIQHF
v_call: TRBV3-1; j_call: TRBJ2-6; cdr3_aa: CASSQSLDRAPSGANVLTF
v_call: TRBV6-6; j_call: TRBJ1-1; cdr3_aa: CASSYIRVNPNTEAFF